A selection of T cell receptor beta chains follows, all from one sample in a study of cytomegalovirus exposure and HLA in healthy donors. Using immunoSEQ multiplex PCR, the repertoire was profiled, and TCRdb retains in-frame clones only, with some absent. This sample yields about 170,000 clones, of which 82% are seen a single time; roughly 1.5% belongs to the top ten. Material for sequencing was PBMCs. The receptors were gathered from a male donor in good health and CMV-seronegative. The CDR3 runs from the conserved cysteine through the conserved F or W. D genes are given only for firm matches. Clone size is not always given. Where it is, it says once, few, many or a class for expanded clones.

>-|TRBV6-5|TRBJ1-2|-
TGTGCCAGCAGTTACGCAGGGACTAACTATGGCTACACCTTC
CASSYAGTNYGYTF
>-|TRBV28|TRBJ1-2|-
TGTGCCACGAAACAGGGCGTAGAAAGCTACACCTTC
CATKQGVESYTF
>once|TRBV19|TRBJ2-3|TRBD1
TGTGCCAGTAGTGTGGCACAGGGGGCCCGCACAGATACGCAGTATTTT
CASSVAQGARTDTQYF
>-|TRBV28|TRBJ1-4|-
TGTGCCAGCAGCCAAACCGAGGGGAGGGCGAATGAAAAACTGTTTTTT
CASSQTEGRANEKLFF
>-|TRBV7-8|TRBJ1-1|-
TGTGCCAGCAGCTTAGAGGCGACAGTGAACACTGAAGCTTTCTTT
CASSLEATVNTEAFF
>-|TRBV5-1|TRBJ2-7|TRBD2
TGCGCCAGCAGTCGACTAGCGGGAGGCCTCACCTACGAGCAGTACTTC
CASSRLAGGLTYEQYF
>-|TRBV5-1|TRBJ2-2|TRBD1
TGCGCCAGCAGCTCGGAGACAGGGATCGGGGAGCTGTTTTTT
CASSSETGIGELFF
>-|TRBV27|TRBJ2-7|TRBD2
TGTGCCAGCAGTTTACTCCGAACTAGCGGGGTCTACGAGCAGTACTTC
CASSLLRTSGVYEQYF
>once|TRBV25-1|TRBJ2-1|TRBD1
TGTGCCAGCAGTGAATGGGGGACAGGGGATGAGCAGTTCTTC
CASSEWGTGDEQFF
>-|TRBV5-4|TRBJ1-4|TRBD1
TGTGCCAGCAGCTCAAACCGGGACAGCATTAATGAAAAACTGTTTTTT
CASSSNRDSINEKLFF
>few|TRBV6-1|TRBJ1-2|TRBD1
TGTGCCAGCAGTCATACAGGGGCGTATGGCTACACCTTC
CASSHTGAYGYTF
>-|TRBV18|TRBJ1-4|TRBD1
TGTGCCAGCTCACTGGACAGGAGAGGTGAAAAACTGTTTTTT
CASSLDRRGEKLFF
>-|TRBV2|TRBJ1-5|TRBD1
TGTGCCAGCAGCTCCCCGAAGGTGGACAGGCATCAGCCCCAGCATTTT
CASSSPKVDRHQPQHF
>-|TRBV28|TRBJ2-5|-
TGTGCCAGCAGTCCGTGGGGTTCTGGTAAGGGTTGGGAGCAGTACTTC
CASSPWGSGKGWEQYF
>-|TRBV9|TRBJ2-7|-
TGTGCCAGCAGCGTAGAGGGCATCGAGGGTTTCGAGCAGTACTTC
CASSVEGIEGFEQYF
>-|TRBV18|TRBJ1-1|TRBD1
TGTGCCAGCTCACCACAAATGGGACAGGGGGCGAACACTGAAGCTTTCTTT
CASSPQMGQGANTEAFF
>few|TRBV27|TRBJ1-2|-
TGTGCCAGCAGTTCCCGAACCGGTCTTGAGGGGGTCTATGGCTACACCTTC
CASSSRTGLEGVYGYTF
>few|TRBV6-1|TRBJ2-7|-
TGTGCCAGCAGTGACCGGGACATATGGCTGGTATACGAGCAGTACTTC
CASSDRDIWLVYEQYF
>-|TRBV11-2|TRBJ2-5|-
TGTGCCAGCAGCTTAGGCCCGGGAGAGTGGGAGACCCAGTACTTC
CASSLGPGEWETQYF
>-|TRBV14|TRBJ1-2|TRBD1
TGTGCCAGCAGCCAAGATCGGAGGGCAGGGGGTTTCGATGGCTACACCTTC
CASSQDRRAGGFDGYTF
>-|TRBV11-3|TRBJ2-7|-
TGTGCCAGCACCCCGACAGGCGCCCCAGGGGACGAGCAGTACTTC
CASTPTGAPGDEQYF
>-|TRBV19|TRBJ2-7|-
TGTGCCAGTAGTGGGGGGGGCGGGACTGGGCGGGAGCAGTACTTC
CASSGGGGTGREQYF
>-|TRBV10-3|TRBJ2-7|-
TGTGCCATCAGTGAGTCGGCAGGGACCTACGAGCAGTACTTC
CAISESAGTYEQYF
>once|TRBV15|TRBJ2-7|-
TGTGCCACCAGCAGAGATCGAGGCTCCTACGAGCAGTACTTC
CATSRDRGSYEQYF
>-|TRBV19|TRBJ1-5|TRBD1
TGTGCCAGTAGTTCGACAGGGGGCCCCTTGGCCCAGCATTTT
CASSSTGGPLAQHF
>-|TRBV6-1|TRBJ1-3|-
TGTGCCAGCAGTGGAATTACAGGGAGCTCTGGAAACACCATATATTTT
CASSGITGSSGNTIYF
>few|TRBV19|TRBJ2-1|TRBD2
TGTGCCAGTAGTATGGGCTATGGAGGACTAGCGGGATCCAATGAGCAGTTCTTC
CASSMGYGGLAGSNEQFF
>-|TRBV2|TRBJ2-5|-
TGTGCCAGCAGTGACCCCTTCGGAGAGACCCAGTACTTC
CASSDPFGETQYF
>-|TRBV14|TRBJ2-1|TRBD2
TGTGCCAGCAGCTCCAGCGGGAGCTCCTACAATGAGCAGTTCTTC
CASSSSGSSYNEQFF
>few|TRBV25-1|TRBJ1-1|TRBD1
TGTGCCAGCAGGAAGACTCCGGGACAGGGGCAGGGGAACACTGAAGCTTTCTTT
CASRKTPGQGQGNTEAFF
>once|TRBV5-1|TRBJ2-5|-
TGCGCCAGCAGTCCTGGGCAAGGACAGTACGAGACCCAGTACTTC
CASSPGQGQYETQYF
>-|TRBV18|TRBJ2-7|TRBD1
TGTGCCAGCTCACCACCGGGACAGGATGGGGGCGAGCAGTACTTC
CASSPPGQDGGEQYF
>-|TRBV7-9|TRBJ2-5|-
TGTGCCAGCAAAGGGACACGCCAAGAGACCCAGTACTTC
CASKGTRQETQYF
>-|TRBV7-2|TRBJ1-3|TRBD1
TGTGCCAGCAGCATGTACAGGGGAGTCTCTGGAAACACCATATATTTT
CASSMYRGVSGNTIYF
>-|TRBV4-2|TRBJ2-7|-
TGTGCCAGCAGCCAAGAGACCAGGGGCTACGAGCAGTACTTC
CASSQETRGYEQYF
>-|TRBV19|TRBJ2-1|TRBD2
TGTGCCAGTAGTGCTTCTAGCGGGGGGTACAATGAGCAGTTCTTC
CASSASSGGYNEQFF
>-|TRBV19|TRBJ1-3|TRBD1
TGTGCCAGTAGGATTTACAGGGGCTCTGGAAACACCATATATTTT
CASRIYRGSGNTIYF
>-|TRBV2|TRBJ1-1|-
TGTGCCAGCACTTCAGGGGAAGCTTTCTTT
CASTSGEAFF
>-|TRBV7-9|TRBJ1-1|-
TGTGCCAGCAGCTTCCTTAAGCGGGGGGGTGACACTGAAGCTTTCTTT
CASSFLKRGGDTEAFF
>-|TRBV19|TRBJ1-2|TRBD1
TGTGCCAGTAGTATAGATCTGACAGGGGGAAACTATGGCTACACCTTC
CASSIDLTGGNYGYTF
>-|TRBV29-1|TRBJ1-4|-
TGCAGCGTTGGTCGGGGGGCTAATGAAAAACTGTTTTTT
CSVGRGANEKLFF
>-|TRBV21-1|TRBJ1-1|-
TGTGCCAGCAGCAAAGATTCCCCCGCTAGATGGACAGGGAGAATGGCGAACACTGAAGCTTTCTTT
CASSKDSPARWTGRMANTEAFF
>-|TRBV6-6|TRBJ1-1|-
TGTGCCAGCAGTTCAGGAGGGACGGTGAACACTGAAGCTTTCTTT
CASSSGGTVNTEAFF
>-|TRBV9|TRBJ2-1|-
TGTGCCAGCAGCTTGGTAGACTCCTACAATGAGCAGTTCTTC
CASSLVDSYNEQFF
>-|TRBV9|TRBJ2-1|-
TGTGCCAGCAGCGTAGGCCCGCCGGACAATGAGCAGTTCTTC
CASSVGPPDNEQFF